This T cell receptor (beta chain) was retrieved from a study of T cell repertoires in cytomegalovirus infection. This CDR3 comprises 15 residues. Germline CDR1 is MNHEY and CDR2 is SVGEGT. V trimming: 7 bases; J trimming: 4 bases; junction bases outside the gene matches: 10. This clonotype was detected only a few times. Its target is not known. From the reads, TCRdb called clonotypes with MiXCR, one entry per CDR3 protein. The sample includes some 940,000 distinct CDR3 sequences, less than 40% seen only once; the top ten take over 12%. The chain employs TRBV6-2 or TRBV6-3 and TRBJ1-5; 7 positions match TRBD1. Specimen: cultured CD8+ T cells from PBMCs, collected from culture after CMV antigen stimulation. The source of this sequence is a human donor in good health (CMV status not recorded). Some clones in this sample may be carry-over from other donors' samples. CDR3 DNA sequence: TGTGCCAGCACCACGAGTGGGGACAGAAATCAGCCCCAGCATTTT. Translated: CASTTSGDRNQPQHF.